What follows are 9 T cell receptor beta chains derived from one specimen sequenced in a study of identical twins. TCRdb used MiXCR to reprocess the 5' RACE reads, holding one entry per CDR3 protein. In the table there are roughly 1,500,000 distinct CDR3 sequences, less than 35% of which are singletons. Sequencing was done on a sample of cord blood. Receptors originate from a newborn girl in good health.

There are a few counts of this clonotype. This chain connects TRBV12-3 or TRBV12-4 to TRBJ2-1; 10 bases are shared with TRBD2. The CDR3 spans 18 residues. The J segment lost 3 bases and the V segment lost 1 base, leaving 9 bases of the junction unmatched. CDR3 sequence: CASSLVRLAGEFYNEQFF. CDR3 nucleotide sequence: TGTGCCAGCAGTTTAGTGCGTCTAGCGGGGGAGTTCTACAATGAGCAGTTCTTC.

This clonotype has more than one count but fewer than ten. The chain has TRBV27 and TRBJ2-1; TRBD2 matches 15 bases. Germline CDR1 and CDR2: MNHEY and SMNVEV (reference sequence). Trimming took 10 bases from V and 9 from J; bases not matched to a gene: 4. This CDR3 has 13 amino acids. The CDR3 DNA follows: TGTGCCACCGGACTAGCGGGAGGGATTGAGCAGTTCTTC. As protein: CATGLAGGIEQFF.

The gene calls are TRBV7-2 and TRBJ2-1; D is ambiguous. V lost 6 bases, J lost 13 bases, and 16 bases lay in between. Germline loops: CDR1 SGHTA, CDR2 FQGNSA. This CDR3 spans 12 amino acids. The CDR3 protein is CASRLVQETQFF. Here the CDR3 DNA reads TGTGCCAGCAGGCTGGTCCAAGAGACCCAGTTCTTC.

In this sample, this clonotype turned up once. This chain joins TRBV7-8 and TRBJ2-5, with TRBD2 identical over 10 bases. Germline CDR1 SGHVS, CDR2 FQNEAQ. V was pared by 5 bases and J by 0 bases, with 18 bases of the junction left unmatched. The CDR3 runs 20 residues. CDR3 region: CASSPYRIAGGIWYQETQYF. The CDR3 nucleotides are TGTGCCAGCAGCCCCTATCGGATAGCGGGGGGTATTTGGTACCAAGAGACCCAGTACTTC.

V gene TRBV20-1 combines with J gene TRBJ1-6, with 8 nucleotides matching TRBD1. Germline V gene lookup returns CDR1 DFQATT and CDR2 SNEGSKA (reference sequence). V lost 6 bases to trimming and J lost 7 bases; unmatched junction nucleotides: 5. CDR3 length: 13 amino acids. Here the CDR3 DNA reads TGCAGTGCCCACCGGGACAGGAATTCACCCCTCCACTTT. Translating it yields CSAHRDRNSPLHF.

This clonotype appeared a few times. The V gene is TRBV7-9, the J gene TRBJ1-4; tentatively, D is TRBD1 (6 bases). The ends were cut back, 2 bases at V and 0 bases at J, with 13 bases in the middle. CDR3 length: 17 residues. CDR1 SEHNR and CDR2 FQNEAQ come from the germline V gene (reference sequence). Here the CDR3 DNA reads TGTGCCAGCAGCTTAATCATGCGGACAGCAACTAATGAAAAACTGTTTTTT. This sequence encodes CASSLIMRTATNEKLFF.

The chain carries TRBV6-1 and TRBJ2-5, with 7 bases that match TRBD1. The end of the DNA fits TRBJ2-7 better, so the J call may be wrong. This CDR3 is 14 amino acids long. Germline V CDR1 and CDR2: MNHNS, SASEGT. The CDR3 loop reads CASGSGTDVNEQYF. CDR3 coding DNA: TGTGCCAGCGGCTCCGGGACAGATGTCAACGAGCAGTACTTC.

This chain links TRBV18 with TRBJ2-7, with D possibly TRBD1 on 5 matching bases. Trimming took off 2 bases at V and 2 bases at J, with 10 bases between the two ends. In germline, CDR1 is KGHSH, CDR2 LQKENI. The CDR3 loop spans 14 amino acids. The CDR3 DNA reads TGTGCCAGCTCACCAATTAAAGGGGCCTACGAGCAGTACTTC. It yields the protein CASSPIKGAYEQYF.

The CDR3, as DNA: TGTGCCAGCAGTGAATATCCCTCCTATTCCTTTAGCACAGATACGCAGTATTTT. As protein: CASSEYPSYSFSTDTQYF. The V and J genes are TRBV25-1 and TRBJ2-3; unclear D gene. The CDR3 extends over 18 amino acids. Germline loops: CDR1 MGHDK, CDR2 SYGVNS. V was cut by 0 bases and J by 0 bases, with 16 bases left in between.